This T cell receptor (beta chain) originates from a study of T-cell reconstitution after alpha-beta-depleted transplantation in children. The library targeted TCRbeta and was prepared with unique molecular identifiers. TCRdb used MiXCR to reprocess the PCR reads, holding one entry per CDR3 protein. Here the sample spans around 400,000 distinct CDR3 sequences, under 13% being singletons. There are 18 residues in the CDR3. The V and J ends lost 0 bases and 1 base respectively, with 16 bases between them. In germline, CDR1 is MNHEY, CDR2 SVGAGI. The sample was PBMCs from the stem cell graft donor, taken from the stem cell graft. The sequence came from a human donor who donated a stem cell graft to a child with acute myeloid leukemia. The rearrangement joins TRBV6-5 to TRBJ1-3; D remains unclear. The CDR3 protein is CASSYSISTSHSGNTIYF. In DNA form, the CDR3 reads TGTGCCAGCAGTTACTCGATATCTACTAGCCATTCTGGAAACACCATATATTTT.